These 9 T cell receptor beta chains were all obtained from the same sample, sequenced in a study of a mutant IDH1 vaccine in newly diagnosed glioma. Measured with immunoSEQ multiplex PCR; TCRdb has only the in-frame clones, and not every one. The sample consists of roughly 51,000 clones, about three quarters of them appearing once. Stated time point: week 23, last vaccination. The study gave 300 ug of mutant IDH1 20-mer peptide per vaccine dose, with topical imiquimod. No antigens are known for them. The sequenced sample was PBMCs, obtained from a glioma patient whose treatment included an IDH1 peptide vaccine. The receptors were gathered from a woman in her thirties or forties with glioma. Some clones in this sample may be carry-over from other donors' samples.

This clone was observed a handful of times. V is TRBV7-9 and J is TRBJ2-7; TRBD1 aligns across 9 bases. Germline CDR1 reads SEHNR; CDR2 reads FQNEAQ (reference sequence). V lost 4 bases to trimming and J lost 2 bases; unmatched junction nucleotides: 3. The CDR3 loop spans 14 amino acids. CDR3 in amino acids: CASSSGTGPYEQYF. CDR3 nucleotide sequence: TGTGCCAGCAGCTCCGGGACAGGGCCCTACGAGCAGTACTTC.

This clone was counted a few times. The J gene is TRBJ1-2, the V gene TRBV5-6; unclear D gene. The length of the CDR3 is 15 residues. V was clipped by 3 bases and J by 4 bases, with 16 bases between them. Germline CDR1 and CDR2: SGHDT and YYEEEE. The CDR3 region has the DNA TGTGCCAGCAGCTATTCAATTGGACCGATCTATGGCTACACCTTC. Amino acids: CASSYSIGPIYGYTF.

V gene TRBV27 combines with J gene TRBJ2-7; 10 bases agree with TRBD1. V was pared by 4 bases and J by 5 bases, with 8 bases of the junction left unmatched. The CDR3 sequence is 15 residues long. CDR1 MNHEY and CDR2 SMNVEV come from the germline V gene (reference sequence). Here the CDR3 reads CASSSLGQGINEQYF. As DNA, the CDR3 is TGTGCCAGCAGTTCCTTGGGACAGGGGATCAACGAGCAGTACTTC.

The chain couples TRBV30 to TRBJ1-5; possibly TRBD1 for D (5 bases). Trimming left V 0 bases short and J 6 bases short, with 12 bases between. In germline, CDR1 is GTSNPN, CDR2 SVGIG (reference sequence). This CDR3 has 14 amino acids. The CDR3 sequence is CAWSVGAGVQPQHF. As DNA, the CDR3 is TGTGCCTGGAGTGTTGGGGCGGGAGTTCAGCCCCAGCATTTT.

This chain links TRBV10-3 with TRBJ1-1; the match to TRBD1 covers 10 bases. There are 16 residues in the CDR3. The germline CDR1 and CDR2 sequences are ENHRY and SYGVKD. Trimming cost V 0 bases and J 3 bases; bases outside gene matches: 4. Here the CDR3 DNA reads TGTGCCATCAGTGAGTCCCCCGGACAGGGGGACACTGAAGCTTTCTTT. This sequence encodes CAISESPGQGDTEAFF.

The rearrangement joins TRBV20-1 to TRBJ2-3; TRBD2 is a possible D gene (6 bases). Trimming took 3 bases from V and 6 from J, leaving 7 bases between them. The CDR3 covers 11 residues. Germline loops: CDR1 DFQATT, CDR2 SNEGSKA (reference sequence). For the CDR3, the DNA is TGCAGTGCTAGCCGGGAGGATACGCAGTATTTT. It specifies CSASREDTQYF.

V usage is TRBV19 and J usage is TRBJ2-7, with TRBD2 as a possible D gene (5 bases). Germline V gene lookup returns CDR1 LNHDA and CDR2 SQIVND (reference sequence). Trimming cost V 1 base and J 12 bases, with 16 bases left between them. CDR3 size: 13 residues. The CDR3: CASSIGGYEGRYF. In DNA form, the CDR3 reads TGTGCCAGTAGTATAGGCGGTTACGAAGGGAGGTACTTC.

This clone came up a few times. The rearrangement joins TRBV10-1 to TRBJ1-2; D possibly corresponds to TRBD1 (5 bases). CDR3 length: 13 residues. The germline V gene has CDR1 WNHNN and CDR2 SYGVQD (reference sequence). Trimming cost V 2 bases and J 2 bases, with 6 bases left between them. The DNA of the CDR3 is TGCGCCAGCAGTGAGAGACAGAACTATGGCTACACCTTC. It is translated as CASSERQNYGYTF.

The chain couples TRBV5-4 to TRBJ1-1; D perhaps matches TRBD1 (5 bases). V was shortened by 4 bases and J by 3 bases, with 16 bases between the two germline ends. The germline V gene has CDR1 SGHNT and CDR2 YYREEE (reference sequence). The CDR3 is 15 amino acids. The CDR3 spells CASSPARGRDTEAFF. Here the CDR3 DNA reads TGTGCCAGCAGCCCCGCGAGGGGAAGGGACACTGAAGCTTTCTTT. Supplemented by reference TRBV5-4 and TRBJ1-1, the full variable domain reads ETGVTQSPTHLIKTRGQQVTLRCSSQSGHNTVSWYQQALGQGPQFIFQYYREEENGRGNFPPRFSGLQFPNYSSELNVNALELDDSALYLCASSPARGRDTEAFFGQGTRLTVV.